This record covers a single TCR beta chain. This entry comes from a study of cytomegalovirus exposure and HLA in healthy donors. PCR primers comprised 60 Vbeta and 13 Jbeta primers. Method: immunoSEQ multiplex PCR; TCRdb's copy keeps in-frame clones and lacks some. This table holds fewer than 250,000 clones, around 79% found once. What was sequenced was PBMCs. The TCR sequence derives from a male donor in good health and CMV-seronegative.

The CDR3 spells CASSQDRRGLGSYEQYF. Written as DNA, the CDR3 is TGCGCCAGCAGCCAAGATCGCCGGGGTCTGGGCTCCTACGAGCAGTACTTC. The chain links TRBV4-3 to TRBJ2-7; possibly TRBD2 for D (5 bases). Trimming took off 0 bases at V and 0 bases at J, with 15 bases between the two ends. Germline V gene lookup returns CDR1 LGHNA and CDR2 YSLEER. The CDR3 runs to 17 residues.